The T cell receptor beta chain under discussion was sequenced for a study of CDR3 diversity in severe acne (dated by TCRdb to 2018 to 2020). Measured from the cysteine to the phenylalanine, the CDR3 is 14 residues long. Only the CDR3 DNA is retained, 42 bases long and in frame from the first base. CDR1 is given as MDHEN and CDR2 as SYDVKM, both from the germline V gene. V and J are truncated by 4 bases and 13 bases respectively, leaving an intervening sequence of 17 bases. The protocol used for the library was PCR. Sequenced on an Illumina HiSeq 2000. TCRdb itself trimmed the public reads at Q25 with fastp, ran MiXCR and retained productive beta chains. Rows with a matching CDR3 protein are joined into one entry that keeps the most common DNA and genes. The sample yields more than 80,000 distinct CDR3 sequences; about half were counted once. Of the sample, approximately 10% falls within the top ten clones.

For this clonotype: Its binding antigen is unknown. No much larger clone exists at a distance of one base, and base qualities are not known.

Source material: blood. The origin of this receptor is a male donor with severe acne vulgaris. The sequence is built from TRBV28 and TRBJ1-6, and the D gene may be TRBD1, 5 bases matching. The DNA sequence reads TGTGCCAGCAGTTCAAAGGACACCTCTTCCCCCCTCCACTTT. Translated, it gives CASSSKDTSSPLHF.